This is a list of T cell receptor beta chains from one sample in a study of cytomegalovirus exposure and HLA in healthy donors. Profiling relied on immunoSEQ multiplex PCR, and the TCRdb table lists in-frame clones only, not all of them. The data show approximately 130,000 clones, 75% to 90% seen once. The sequencing input was PBMCs. The receptors here all came from a young woman in good health and CMV-seropositive. The CDR3 runs from the conserved cysteine through the conserved F or W. Each record gives: CDR3 length, J gene, D gene, V gene, clone size, CDR3 protein, CDR3 DNA. The D gene is left open where the match is weak. Only part of the rows carry a size: once, few, many, or a class if the clone is expanded.

12	TRBJ1-1	TRBD1	TRBV10-3	NA	CAISQTGTEAFF	TGTGCCATCAGCCAGACAGGGACTGAAGCTTTCTTT
13	TRBJ2-5	TRBD1	TRBV4-1	NA	CASSLGQKETQYF	TGCGCCAGCAGCCTGGGACAGAAAGAGACCCAGTACTTC
15	TRBJ2-2	NA	TRBV27	NA	CASTQGGVNTGELFF	TGTGCCAGCACCCAAGGCGGGGTGAACACCGGGGAGCTGTTTTTT
14	TRBJ2-5	NA	TRBV27	few	CASSLRGGQETQYF	TGTGCCAGCAGTTTAAGGGGGGGTCAAGAGACCCAGTACTTC
15	TRBJ1-5	TRBD1	TRBV28	NA	CASSLRQGVHQPQHF	TGTGCCAGCAGTCTCAGACAGGGGGTTCATCAGCCCCAGCATTTT
16	TRBJ2-1	TRBD2	TRBV5-1	NA	CASSVHGTSGRNEQFF	TGCGCCAGCAGTGTACACGGGACTAGCGGGAGGAATGAGCAGTTCTTC
15	TRBJ2-3	TRBD2	TRBV5-1	NA	CASSSVGGATDTQYF	TGCGCCAGCAGCTCGGTCGGGGGGGCGACAGATACGCAGTATTTT
14	TRBJ2-3	NA	TRBV2	NA	CASGGLAFADTQYF	TGTGCCAGCGGGGGCCTAGCTTTCGCAGATACGCAGTATTTT
14	TRBJ1-1	NA	TRBV28	NA	CASSFSGLPTEAFF	TGTGCCAGCAGTTTCTCAGGGCTGCCCACTGAAGCTTTCTTT
13	TRBJ2-1	NA	TRBV27	NA	CASFSRQRNEQFF	TGTGCCAGCTTCTCGAGACAGCGCAATGAGCAGTTCTTC
14	TRBJ2-3	TRBD2	TRBV12-5	once	CASGPGTSGDTQYF	TGTGCTAGTGGTCCCGGGACTAGCGGAGATACGCAGTATTTT
13	TRBJ1-1	NA	TRBV28	NA	CASSYHQINEAFF	TGTGCCAGCAGTTATCATCAGATTAATGAAGCTTTCTTT
14	TRBJ2-7	NA	TRBV27	NA	CASRLNVGSGEQYF	TGTGCCAGCAGGTTAAATGTTGGGTCGGGCGAGCAGTACTTC
16	TRBJ2-1	NA	TRBV9	NA	CASSRTLAPPYNEQFF	TGTGCCAGCAGCCGAACCCTAGCTCCCCCTTACAATGAGCAGTTCTTC
16	TRBJ1-5	TRBD1	TRBV18	NA	CASSPSTGTGMKPQHF	TGTGCCAGCTCACCATCGACCGGGACAGGGATGAAGCCCCAGCATTTT
15	TRBJ2-5	TRBD2	TRBV4-2	once	CASSQRLADQETQYF	TGTGCCAGCAGCCAACGACTAGCGGATCAAGAGACCCAGTACTTC
13	TRBJ1-1	NA	TRBV19	NA	CASTPGNEDEAFF	TGTGCCAGTACCCCAGGGAATGAAGATGAAGCTTTCTTT
17	TRBJ2-1	NA	TRBV5-1	NA	CASSLARTGSSYNEQFF	TGCGCCAGCAGCTTGGCCAGGACGGGGAGCTCCTACAATGAGCAGTTCTTC
16	TRBJ2-1	TRBD2	TRBV28	NA	CASSFRRGGQGIEQFF	TGTGCCAGCAGTTTCCGTCGCGGGGGTCAAGGGATTGAGCAGTTCTTC
14	TRBJ2-3	TRBD2	TRBV29-1	NA	CSVEGGKGTDTQYF	TGCAGCGTTGAGGGGGGGAAAGGCACAGATACGCAGTATTTT
13	TRBJ1-2	NA	TRBV5-1	NA	CASSSGGVQGYTF	TGCGCCAGCAGCTCGGGGGGGGTTCAAGGCTACACCTTC
13	TRBJ1-2	NA	TRBV27	NA	CASSLRGNYGYTF	TGTGCCAGCAGTTTAAGGGGCAACTATGGCTACACCTTC
13	TRBJ1-2	NA	TRBV30	NA	CAWSVVQGVGYTF	TGTGCCTGGAGTGTCGTACAGGGTGTTGGCTACACCTTC
13	TRBJ2-2	TRBD1	TRBV27	few	CASRTGDTGELFF	TGTGCCAGCAGGACAGGGGACACCGGGGAGCTGTTTTTT
15	TRBJ1-2	NA	TRBV27	NA	CATSGGRRSNYGYTF	TGTGCCACCTCAGGAGGGCGAAGATCGAACTATGGCTACACCTTC
15	TRBJ2-5	TRBD2	TRBV10-3	NA	CAISPQREGGETQYF	TGTGCCATCAGCCCCCAGCGGGAGGGGGGTGAGACCCAGTACTTC
15	TRBJ2-7	TRBD1	TRBV5-1	NA	CASSLPDRASYEQYF	TGCGCCAGCAGCTTGCCGGACAGGGCAAGTTACGAGCAGTACTTC
15	TRBJ1-6	NA	TRBV5-1	few	CASSLGGGVDSPLHF	TGCGCCAGCAGCTTGGGGGGGGGAGTCGATTCACCCCTCCACTTT
15	TRBJ1-3	NA	TRBV9	NA	CASSVETGTGNTIYF	TGTGCCAGCAGCGTAGAAACAGGGACTGGAAACACCATATATTTT
13	TRBJ2-3	NA	TRBV6-4	NA	CASSDSEEDTQYF	TGTGCCAGCAGTGACTCGGAGGAGGATACGCAGTATTTT
14	TRBJ1-1	NA	TRBV7-6	NA	CASSLEGGYTEAFF	TGTGCCAGCAGCTTAGAAGGGGGTTACACTGAAGCTTTCTTT
13	TRBJ1-5	NA	TRBV5-1	NA	CASSAGSNQPQHF	TGCGCCAGCTCGGCGGGTAGCAATCAGCCCCAGCATTTT
15	TRBJ1-2	NA	TRBV19	NA	CASSAMGAAAYGYTF	TGTGCCAGTAGTGCCATGGGGGCAGCTGCCTATGGCTACACCTTC
15	TRBJ2-7	NA	TRBV27	few	CASSLEGPSSYEQYF	TGTGCCAGCAGTTTAGAGGGCCCAAGCTCCTACGAGCAGTACTTC
14	TRBJ1-1	TRBD1	TRBV4-1	once	CASSPQGAGTEAFF	TGCGCCAGCAGCCCACAGGGGGCAGGAACTGAAGCTTTCTTT
13	TRBJ2-7	TRBD1	TRBV7-8	few	CASTQTGTYEQYF	TGTGCCAGCACCCAGACAGGGACCTACGAGCAGTACTTC
16	TRBJ2-7	TRBD1	TRBV5-8	few	CASSLVQPGQGYEQYF	TGTGCCAGCAGCTTGGTACAGCCGGGACAGGGGTACGAGCAGTACTTC